This T cell receptor (beta chain) derives from a study of blood T cells in healthy people across ages. Isolation per sample recovered at least 7 million PBMCs. Then a second PCR, running roughly 7 to 11 cycles, was carried out with a sample-barcoded 5' primer and a J-beta primer mix. A single record per CDR3 protein comes from TCRdb applying MiXCR to the 5' RACE reads. The sample yields hundreds of thousands of distinct CDR3 sequences, roughly 50% seen once. Comments on this clonotype: Antigen specificity is unknown.

Germline assignment: CDR1 SEHNR and CDR2 FQNEAQ (reference sequence). This CDR3 has 15 amino acids. V lost 7 bases and J lost 9, with 22 bases in between. Regarding the study as a whole: Total diversity from one million sequenced T cells was likely underestimated. The study lacked donor CMV status, which possibly confounded expanded clonotype changes. A roughly linear fall in TCR beta diversity per million T cells was seen with increasing age.

This TCR was recovered from a man older than 75 in good health. The chain has TRBV7-9 and TRBJ2-1, with D uncertain. The sequenced sample was blood. The CDR3 coding sequence is TGTGCCAGCATCTTCTACGGCCGCACGACAACTGAGCAGTTCTTC. It codes for CASIFYGRTTTEQFF.